This TCR beta chain appears in the sequencing data of a study of patients and donors after allogeneic stem cell transplantation. The germline gives CDR1 MNHEY, CDR2 SVGAGI. Trimming took 2 bases from V and 4 from J, leaving 4 bases between them. This CDR3 contains 12 residues. This clonotype was seen more than once but under ten times. From the RT-PCR reads, TCRdb called clonotypes with MiXCR, one entry per CDR3 protein. Among 160,000 or so distinct CDR3 sequences listed, approximately 22% were seen once. The chain links TRBV6-5 to TRBJ2-3; D is unclear. The TCR comes from a human donor who was either an allogeneic HSCT recipient or a stem cell or donor lymphocyte infusion donor (not recorded which). It is not recorded whose cells these are; they may come from a transplant donor. Sequencing was done on a sample of blood, either unsorted or a sorted T cell fraction (not recorded which). CDR3 nucleotides: TGTGCCAGCAGTTACGGGTCAGATACGCAGTATTTT. Encoded protein: CASSYGSDTQYF.